These T cell receptor beta chains were read from a single sample in a study of OX40 agonist ivuxolimab in advanced cancers. Produced via immunoSEQ multiplex PCR; TCRdb's table is partial and in-frame only. The repertoire holds 30,000 or so clones, with about nine tenths as singletons. The sequencing used CD4+ or CD8+ T cells sorted from blood, collected in a trial of the OX40 agonist ivuxolimab. The receptors were sampled from an adult with an advanced solid tumor such as melanoma, head and neck, liver or kidney cancer. The CDR3 runs from the conserved cysteine through the conserved F or W. A D gene is named only where the DNA matches it firmly. The size field is filled for only some rows; it gives once, few, many or a size class.

size	V	length	J	D	DNA	CDR3
NA	TRBV2	12	TRBJ2-7	NA	TGTGCCAGTGGAGACTCTCCCAACGAGCAGTACTTC	CASGDSPNEQYF
few	TRBV9	17	TRBJ2-1	TRBD1	TGTGCCAGCAGCGACCGACAGGGTGCGGTCCCCTACAATGAGCAGTTCTTC	CASSDRQGAVPYNEQFF
once	TRBV27	15	TRBJ2-1	NA	TGTGCCAGCAGTATAGGGACCGGGAACTACAATGAGCAGTTCTTC	CASSIGTGNYNEQFF
few	TRBV9	17	TRBJ2-5	NA	TGTGCCAGCAGCCCCTCCGGGGGACCTAAGTTCCAAGAGACCCAGTACTTC	CASSPSGGPKFQETQYF
NA	TRBV6-5	12	TRBJ1-2	NA	TGTGCCAGCAGTACCAACAGGGATGGCTACACCTTC	CASSTNRDGYTF
NA	TRBV6-5	13	TRBJ2-3	NA	TGTGCCGGCAGCCACTCCACCGCAGATACGCAGTATTTT	CAGSHSTADTQYF
NA	TRBV19	15	TRBJ1-1	NA	TGTGCCAGTAGTATGGTAGGTGGCAGGGTCACTGAAGCTTTCTTT	CASSMVGGRVTEAFF
NA	TRBV4-1	15	TRBJ1-4	NA	TGCGCCAGCAGCCAAGAGGCAGGTCTTAATGAAAAACTGTTTTTT	CASSQEAGLNEKLFF
NA	TRBV27	13	TRBJ2-7	NA	TGTGCCAGCAGTCTAGGCTTGGTCTACGAGCAGTACTTC	CASSLGLVYEQYF
NA	TRBV28	14	TRBJ2-5	TRBD1	TGTGCCAGCAGTCGGGGACAGGGGGGAGAGACCCAGTACTTC	CASSRGQGGETQYF
NA	TRBV13	15	TRBJ1-2	NA	TGTGCCAGCAGCTCCCGGGGCGAGTGGAACTATGGCTACACCTTC	CASSSRGEWNYGYTF
NA	TRBV12-5	14	TRBJ2-1	NA	TGTGCTAGTGAGATAACAATTATTTACAATGAGCAGTTCTTC	CASEITIIYNEQFF
NA	TRBV5-6	16	TRBJ2-1	TRBD2	TGTGCCAGCAGCTTGGCCTCTAGCGGGAGTATAAATGAGCAGTTCTTC	CASSLASSGSINEQFF
NA	TRBV5-6	13	TRBJ1-1	NA	TGTGCCAGCAGCTTCACAGGGAACACTGAAGCTTTCTTT	CASSFTGNTEAFF
NA	TRBV7-8	17	TRBJ2-7	TRBD2	TGTGCCAGCAGCGGGGGAGCGGGGTACCCGTCAACCTACGAGCAGTACTTC	CASSGGAGYPSTYEQYF
NA	TRBV6-5	16	TRBJ2-2	NA	TGTGCCAGCAGTTACCGGACGGAGATGAACACCGGGGAGCTGTTTTTT	CASSYRTEMNTGELFF
NA	TRBV7-3	16	TRBJ2-3	NA	TGTGCCAGCAGCTTAGGGGGCGTGGGGGCCGGAGATACGCAGTATTTT	CASSLGGVGAGDTQYF
once	TRBV9	16	TRBJ2-1	TRBD2	TGTGCCAGCAGCTTAACTAGCGGGGGACCCTACAATGAGCAGTTCTTC	CASSLTSGGPYNEQFF
NA	TRBV9	14	TRBJ1-1	NA	TGTGCCAGCAGCGTGGGAGGGATGAACACTGAAGCTTTCTTT	CASSVGGMNTEAFF
NA	TRBV27	15	TRBJ2-7	NA	TGTGCCAGCAGTTTATCTGGCGGATCGGGCTACGAGCAGTACTTC	CASSLSGGSGYEQYF
NA	TRBV19	16	TRBJ1-1	NA	TGTGCCAGTAGTATAGGGGAGGGGTGGATGAACACTGAAGCTTTCTTT	CASSIGEGWMNTEAFF
NA	TRBV15	13	TRBJ2-4	NA	TGTGCCACCAGCAACAGGGATGGCAACATTCAGTACTTC	CATSNRDGNIQYF
NA	TRBV10-2	12	TRBJ2-5	NA	TGCGCCAGCACGACTACTCAAGAGACCCAGTACTTC	CASTTTQETQYF
NA	TRBV6-5	14	TRBJ2-7	TRBD1	TGTGCCAGCAAAGCTGGACAGGGGGCCTACGAGCAGTACTTC	CASKAGQGAYEQYF
once	TRBV7-2	13	TRBJ2-3	NA	TGTGCCAGCAGCTTTCAAGCGGCAGATACGCAGTATTTT	CASSFQAADTQYF
NA	TRBV29-1	17	TRBJ1-2	TRBD1	TGCAGCGTTGAAGAATCCGACAGGGGGCTTGTCGGCTATGGCTACACCTTC	CSVEESDRGLVGYGYTF
NA	TRBV7-7	15	TRBJ1-3	NA	TGTGCCAGCAGCTTAACAGCAACAGCTGGAAACACCATATATTTT	CASSLTATAGNTIYF
NA	TRBV19	17	TRBJ2-7	TRBD1	TGTGCCAGTAGTATAGCCTCCGGGACAGGGCAAAACTACGAGCAGTACTTC	CASSIASGTGQNYEQYF
NA	TRBV5-4	15	TRBJ1-1	NA	TGTGCCAGCAGCTACTACAGGTCCCCTAACACTGAAGCTTTCTTT	CASSYYRSPNTEAFF
NA	TRBV6-6	12	TRBJ1-2	NA	TGTGCCTCTGAGGGGCAGGGAAATGGCTACACCTTC	CASEGQGNGYTF
NA	TRBV5-1	12	TRBJ2-7	NA	TGCGCCAGCAGTGGGGGTGTCTGGGAGCAGTACTTC	CASSGGVWEQYF
NA	TRBV9	15	TRBJ1-5	NA	TGTGCCAGCAGCCCAGAAGGAGGGGCCAATCAGCCCCAGCATTTT	CASSPEGGANQPQHF
NA	TRBV27	15	TRBJ2-3	NA	TGTGCCAGCAGTTTGTACGGTGGGAGCACAGATACGCAGTATTTT	CASSLYGGSTDTQYF
NA	TRBV27	14	TRBJ2-3	NA	TGTGCCAGCACCCTTGGGTCTGGCACAGATACGCAGTATTTT	CASTLGSGTDTQYF
NA	TRBV6-6	13	TRBJ1-1	NA	TGTGCCAGCATGATACAGGAGAACACTGAAGCTTTCTTT	CASMIQENTEAFF
once	TRBV30	13	TRBJ2-5	NA	TGTGCCTGGAAAAAAGGGACTCAAGAGACCCAGTACTTC	CAWKKGTQETQYF
NA	TRBV6-5	14	TRBJ1-2	NA	TGTGCCAGCAGTTACTCCCCAGACTTCTATGGCTACACCTTC	CASSYSPDFYGYTF
NA	TRBV19	15	TRBJ2-1	NA	TGTGCCAGTAGTTTGACCGTAAGCTCCTACAATGAGCAGTTCTTC	CASSLTVSSYNEQFF
NA	TRBV13	19	TRBJ2-2	TRBD2	TGTGCCAGCAGCTCTCTCGCGACTAGCGGGAGAGGGAGCACCGGGGAGCTGTTTTTT	CASSSLATSGRGSTGELFF
NA	TRBV29-1	13	TRBJ1-2	NA	TGCAGCGTAGCCCCGGACGCGAACTATGGCTACACCTTC	CSVAPDANYGYTF
NA	TRBV18	16	TRBJ2-6	NA	TGTGCCAGCTCTGAGGGGCAGAGCTCTGGGGCCAACGTCCTGACTTTC	CASSEGQSSGANVLTF
once	TRBV4-1	14	TRBJ2-5	NA	TGCGCCAGCAGCCTAGTTATGGGAACAGAGACCCAGTACTTC	CASSLVMGTETQYF
NA	TRBV7-2	13	TRBJ2-5	NA	TGTGCCAGCAGCTTAGGACTGCAAGAGACCCAGTACTTC	CASSLGLQETQYF
NA	TRBV2	15	TRBJ1-3	NA	TGTGCCAGCAGTGAAGGGGGGGTCTCTGGAAACACCATATATTTT	CASSEGGVSGNTIYF
NA	TRBV11-2	16	TRBJ1-1	TRBD1	TGTGCCAGCAGCTCAGTGGGGGACAGGGACGACACTGAAGCTTTCTTT	CASSSVGDRDDTEAFF
NA	TRBV10-3	14	TRBJ1-4	NA	TGTGCCATCAGAGCACAGGGCCCTAATGAAAAACTGTTTTTT	CAIRAQGPNEKLFF
NA	TRBV5-4	17	TRBJ2-2	NA	TGTGCCAGCAGCTTGGAAATTCGCGGACGGGGCACCGGGGAGCTGTTTTTT	CASSLEIRGRGTGELFF
NA	TRBV5-4	13	TRBJ2-2	NA	TGTGCCAGCCGCTTTGAGGGCTCCGGGGAGCTGTTTTTT	CASRFEGSGELFF
NA	TRBV18	17	TRBJ2-1	TRBD2	TGTGCCAGCTCACCACGGGCTAGCGGTCCTCCCCACAATGAGCAGTTCTTC	CASSPRASGPPHNEQFF
NA	TRBV2	16	TRBJ2-3	NA	TGTGCCAGCAGTGATTTCGGGGCAGGGGACACAGATACGCAGTATTTT	CASSDFGAGDTDTQYF